These T cell receptor beta chains were read from a single sample in a study of blood T cell repertoires in COVID-19. Clones were sequenced by immunoSEQ multiplex PCR, and TCRdb holds only the in-frame ones, with some missing. The sample holds about 250,000 clones, around four fifths seen once. The material sequenced was peripheral blood. All receptors come from a man aged 40-55 years with acute or convalescent COVID-19. Each CDR3 is given with its conserved first and last residue. A D gene is named only where the DNA matches it firmly. Expanded clones are given a class, and other clones once, few, many or no size at all.

>TRBJ1-4|NA|NA|TRBV7-9
TGTGCCAGCAGTCGGAATTTCCTAGGCGCTAATGAAAAACTGTTTTTT
CASSRNFLGANEKLFF
>TRBJ1-1|NA|NA|TRBV29-1
TGCAGCGCCCTAGGGGTTCCGAACACTGAAGCTTTCTTT
CSALGVPNTEAFF
>TRBJ2-7|TRBD1|NA|TRBV5-4
TGTGCCAGCAGCTTGGGGGGACAGCACTCCTACGAGCAGTACTTC
CASSLGGQHSYEQYF
>TRBJ2-5|TRBD2|NA|TRBV6-2/TRBV6-3
TGTGCCAGCAGTTCAACTCGACTAGCGGGACAAGAGACCCAGTACTTC
CASSSTRLAGQETQYF
>TRBJ2-7|TRBD2|NA|TRBV5-4
TGTGCCAGCAGCCTGGGGGGGGGAACCTCCTACGAGCAGTACTTC
CASSLGGGTSYEQYF
>TRBJ2-1|TRBD2|NA|TRBV3-1/TRBV3-2
TGTGCCAGCAGCCACTCTAGCGGGAGTACGAGTGAGCAGTTCTTC
CASSHSSGSTSEQFF
>TRBJ1-4|TRBD1|NA|TRBV18
TGTGCCAGCTCACAGTACTCCGGGACAGGGTTTGAAAAACTGTTTTTT
CASSQYSGTGFEKLFF
>TRBJ1-2|NA|few|TRBV30
TGTGCCTGGAGTGTACTAGGGAGAGGAGGCTACACCTTC
CAWSVLGRGGYTF
>TRBJ2-7|NA|NA|TRBV21-1
TGTGCCAGCAGCAATTCAACACTAGCGGGAGTCAACGAGCAGTACTTC
CASSNSTLAGVNEQYF
>TRBJ1-4|NA|NA|TRBV4-1
TGCGCCAGCAGCCCGCCCGGCGGAGGCTGGGGAGAAAAACTGTTTTTT
CASSPPGGGWGEKLFF
>TRBJ2-5|TRBD2|NA|TRBV19
TGTGCCAGTAGTAACCCGGGGACTAGCGGGAAAGAGACCCAGTACTTC
CASSNPGTSGKETQYF
>TRBJ1-4|TRBD1|few|TRBV4-1
TGCGCCAGCAGCCAAGATGGACAGGGGGCAGGCGGTGAAAAACTGTTTTTT
CASSQDGQGAGGEKLFF
>TRBJ1-5|NA|once|TRBV6-5
TGTGCCAGCAGGCAACGGGGTTCAAATCAGCCCCAGCATTTT
CASRQRGSNQPQHF
>TRBJ1-5|NA|few|TRBV28
TGTGCCACCCAATATAGGGGGCAGCCCCAGCATTTT
CATQYRGQPQHF
>TRBJ2-6|TRBD1|once|TRBV7-9
TGTGCCAGCAGCTTAGGTGGGACAGGGTTCTCCGGGGCCAACGTCCTGACTTTC
CASSLGGTGFSGANVLTF
>TRBJ1-2|TRBD1|NA|TRBV4-1
TGCGCCAGCAGCCAACTAGGGGGCCGCTATGGCTACACCTTC
CASSQLGGRYGYTF
>TRBJ1-2|NA|NA|TRBV15
TGTGCCACCAGCAGAGATTCGGAGGCTGGGAACACCTTC
CATSRDSEAGNTF
>TRBJ2-1|TRBD2|NA|TRBV3-1/TRBV3-2
TGTGCCAGCAGCCAAGGGACTAGCGGTACCAAAGGATACAATGAGCAGTTCTTC
CASSQGTSGTKGYNEQFF
>TRBJ1-1|NA|NA|TRBV16
TGTGCCAGCAGCCAATCGGGCCAGTCAGCTTTCTTT
CASSQSGQSAFF
>TRBJ1-5|NA|NA|TRBV6-5
TGTGCCAGCAGGATCAGGGGCGGCAATCAGCCCCAGCATTTT
CASRIRGGNQPQHF
>TRBJ1-1|NA|NA|TRBV5-1
TGCGCCACCTCCCGGGGGTCGAATACTGAAGCTTTCTTT
CATSRGSNTEAFF
>TRBJ2-7|TRBD2|NA|TRBV6-5
TGTGCCAGCAGCCCGGGGGGATTTTACGAGCAGTACTTC
CASSPGGFYEQYF
>TRBJ2-2|NA|once|TRBV5-4
TGTGCCAGCAGCTTGAACAGGGGGGGCACCGGGGAGCTGTTTTTT
CASSLNRGGTGELFF
>TRBJ1-3|NA|NA|TRBV19
TGTGCCAGTAGTATGCCAGGGCGAAACACCATATATTTT
CASSMPGRNTIYF
>TRBJ2-5|NA|NA|TRBV2
TGTGCCAGCAGTCCCGAAAGCGGGACCCAGTACTTC
CASSPESGTQYF
>TRBJ2-2|NA|NA|TRBV14
TGTGCCAGCAGCCCTTCCCGGGGTACCGGGGAGCTGTTTTTT
CASSPSRGTGELFF
>TRBJ1-2|NA|NA|TRBV11-2
TGTGCCAGCAGCCCCGCGGGCTATGATGGCTACACCTTC
CASSPAGYDGYTF
>TRBJ2-1|TRBD1|NA|TRBV7-2
TGTGCCAGCAGCCCGAGGACAGGCCCCTACAATGAGCAGTTCTTC
CASSPRTGPYNEQFF
>TRBJ1-1|NA|NA|TRBV7-6
TGTGCCAGCAGCTCCGGACAGAATCAAGTGGACACTGAAGCTTTCTTT
CASSSGQNQVDTEAFF
>TRBJ1-5|TRBD1|NA|TRBV6-5
TGTGCCAGCAGTTACGGCAGGGGGGGCAATCAGCCCCAGCATTTT
CASSYGRGGNQPQHF
>TRBJ1-1|NA|NA|TRBV4-2
TGTGCCAGCAGCCAAGACCTGACTTCAGGGACTGAAGCTTTCTTT
CASSQDLTSGTEAFF
>TRBJ1-1|TRBD1|NA|TRBV6-5
TGTGCCAGCGAGGCAGGGGGGACGAACACTGAAGCTTTCTTT
CASEAGGTNTEAFF
>TRBJ2-1|TRBD2|NA|TRBV5-1
TGCGCCAGCAGCGGGCAGGAAGTAGCGGGGTACAATGAGCAGTTCTTC
CASSGQEVAGYNEQFF
>TRBJ2-3|TRBD2|NA|TRBV5-5
TGTGCCAGCAGCCCCGGGGGAGGGCCCGGAGATACGCAGTATTTT
CASSPGGGPGDTQYF
>TRBJ1-2|TRBD1|NA|TRBV5-1
TGCGCCAGCAGCTGGGACAGGGGGCCTTTCGGGGACTATGGCTACACCTTC
CASSWDRGPFGDYGYTF
>TRBJ2-1|TRBD2|NA|TRBV28
TGTGCCAGCAGTTTTGGAGCGGGAGGGCCGGACAATGAGCAGTTCTTC
CASSFGAGGPDNEQFF
>TRBJ2-3|NA|NA|TRBV3-1/TRBV3-2
TGTGCCAGCAGCCAAATCCCGGATACGCAGTATTTT
CASSQIPDTQYF
>TRBJ2-3|NA|NA|TRBV25-1
TGTGCCAGCAGTGACCCCACCCGACAGAGTACAGATACGCAGTATTTT
CASSDPTRQSTDTQYF
>TRBJ2-7|TRBD1|NA|TRBV3-1/TRBV3-2
TGTGCCAGCAGCCAGGGACAGGGGTTATCCTACGAGCAGTACTTC
CASSQGQGLSYEQYF
>TRBJ1-5|TRBD1|NA|TRBV29-1
TGCAGCGCACAGGGGCTAAATCAGCCCCAGCATTTT
CSAQGLNQPQHF
>TRBJ2-3|NA|NA|TRBV11-3
TGTGCCAGCAGCTTAGGCAGGGCCACAGATACGCAGTATTTT
CASSLGRATDTQYF
>TRBJ2-5|NA|NA|TRBV4-2
TGTGCCAGCAGCCAAGTGGTCTATAGCGTTAGGGACCAGTACTTC
CASSQVVYSVRDQYF
>TRBJ1-5|NA|NA|TRBV6-1
TGTGCCAGCAGTGAATCCGTCGGTCAGCCCCAGCATTTT
CASSESVGQPQHF
>TRBJ1-5|TRBD1|NA|TRBV25-1
TGTGCCAGCGGAACAGGGGAAGGTCAGCCCCAGCATTTT
CASGTGEGQPQHF
>TRBJ2-1|TRBD2|once|TRBV9
TGTGCCAGCAGCGTCTCCCTAGCGGGAGCTACGGGCAATGAGCAGTTCTTC
CASSVSLAGATGNEQFF
>TRBJ1-2|NA|NA|TRBV6-5
TGTGCCAGCAGTCCTACTCGAACCCGGGGGTCGGGCTACACCTTC
CASSPTRTRGSGYTF
>TRBJ1-1|NA|NA|TRBV11-2
TGTGCCAGCAGCTCAAGACTGCTAGGTTTCAACACTGAAGCTTTCTTT
CASSSRLLGFNTEAFF
>TRBJ2-1|NA|NA|TRBV13
TGTGCCAGCAGCTTAGGCCTTGGAGATGAGCAGTTCTTC
CASSLGLGDEQFF
>TRBJ2-3|TRBD1|NA|TRBV10-3
TGTGCCATCAGCTCCGGGACAGGGGGCGATACGCAGTATTTT
CAISSGTGGDTQYF
>TRBJ1-1|TRBD1|NA|TRBV9
TGTGCCAGCAGCGTAGAGGAAGGGGGCGAAGCTTTCTTT
CASSVEEGGEAFF